This T cell receptor (beta chain) derives from a study of cytomegalovirus exposure and HLA in healthy donors. Study-wide results and caveats: Solely CMV serostatus was available to characterize immune exposure. Later work found that TCR association rates differed between HLA loci; DRB1 had the most and HLA-C the fewest.

Trimming cost V 5 bases and J 7 bases; bases outside gene matches: 8. The CDR3 contains 13 residues. The germline gives CDR1 GTSNPN, CDR2 SVGIG (reference sequence). The PCR had 60 Vbeta and 13 Jbeta primers. Data came from immunoSEQ multiplex PCR; TCRdb stores just in-frame clones and leaves some out. The data contain 110,000 or so clones, 70% to 85% of them singletons. This clone was found a few times. The target antigen is unknown. What was sequenced was PBMCs. V and J are TRBV30 and TRBJ2-5, with 9 bases fitting TRBD2. The sequence derives from a woman in her 40s in good health and CMV-seropositive. CDR3 bases: TGTGCCTGGCAATTAGCGGGGGCGGGGACCCAGTACTTC. Protein product: CAWQLAGAGTQYF.